A single sample is the source of the 21 T cell receptor beta chains below, sequenced in a study of blood T cells in healthy people across ages. Primed by a sample-barcoded 5' primer and a J-beta primer mix, a second PCR proceeded for about 7 to 11 cycles. TCRdb fed the 5' RACE reads into MiXCR, producing one record per CDR3 protein. The data show 1.5 million to 2 million distinct CDR3 sequences, roughly 32% seen once. Sequencing was carried out using blood. Receptor source: a woman in her thirties in good health.

The rearrangement joins TRBV3-1 to TRBJ1-5; D gene ambiguous. CDR3 length: 14 amino acids. CDR1 and CDR2 from the germline V gene are LGHDT and YNNKEL (reference sequence). Trimming cost V 3 bases and J 1 base, with 7 bases left between them. The CDR3: CASSHSQSNQPQHF. The DNA of the CDR3 is TGTGCCAGCAGCCACAGCCAGAGCAATCAGCCCCAGCATTTT. Combining the CDR3 with reference TRBV3-1 and TRBJ1-5 gives the whole variable domain DTAVSQTPKYLVTQMGNDKSIKCEQNLGHDTMYWYKQDSKKFLKIMFSYNNKELIINETVPNRFSPKSPDKAHLNLHINSLELGDSAVYFCASSHSQSNQPQHFGDGTRLSIL.

The J gene is TRBJ1-2, the V gene TRBV7-9, with a weak D call TRBD1 (5 bases). Per the germline V gene, CDR1 is SEHNR and CDR2 is FQNEAQ (reference sequence). This CDR3 has 14 residues. V was cut by 8 bases and J by 4 bases, with 17 bases left in between. As DNA, the CDR3 is TGTGCCAGCGCGAACGACAGCCGCATCTATGGCTACACCTTC. This encodes CASANDSRIYGYTF.

V usage is TRBV7-9 and J usage is TRBJ2-1, with D possibly matching TRBD2 (6 bases). The V end lost 3 bases, the J end lost 8 bases, and 14 bases lay between the germline ends. Germline-derived CDR1 and CDR2 are SEHNR and FQNEAQ (reference sequence). The CDR3 sequence is 14 residues long. The CDR3 loop is CASSLSSGVDEQFF. CDR3 nucleotides: TGTGCCAGCAGCTTGTCGTCGGGAGTGGATGAGCAGTTCTTC.

This clonotype was seen a few times. The chain recombines TRBV7-2 with TRBJ2-1; 12 bases are shared with TRBD2. The V and J ends lost 5 bases and 9 bases, in that order; junction bases with no gene match: 8. The length of the CDR3 is 15 residues. Germline V CDR1 and CDR2: SGHTA, FQGNSA. The CDR3, as DNA: TGTGCCAGCAGCCCACTAGCGGGAGGATGGGGTGAGCAGTTCTTC. This codes for CASSPLAGGWGEQFF.

This clonotype has at least ten counts. This chain links TRBV2 with TRBJ2-7, with D uncertain. Trimming stripped 6 bases from V and 0 bases from J, with 6 bases between. The CDR3 is 12 residues long. Germline CDR1 SNHLY, CDR2 FYNNEI. The CDR3 region is CASSASSYEQYF. CDR3 DNA sequence: TGTGCCAGCAGCGCGAGCTCCTACGAGCAGTACTTC. Using reference TRBV2 and TRBJ2-7 for the parts outside the CDR3, the full variable domain is EPEVTQTPSHQVTQMGQEVILRCVPISNHLYFYWYRQILGQKVEFLVSFYNNEISEKSEIFDDQFSVERPDGSNFTLKIRSTKLEDSAMYFCASSASSYEQYFGPGTRLTVT.

V is TRBV27 and J is TRBJ2-7; D ambiguous. CDR1 is MNHEY, CDR2 SMNVEV, per germline (reference sequence). Trimming stripped 4 bases from V and 3 bases from J, with 10 bases between. This CDR3 has 13 residues. The CDR3 sequence is CASSYQVGYEQYF. The CDR3 bases are TGTGCCAGCAGTTACCAGGTAGGCTACGAGCAGTACTTC.

The CDR3 loop is CATSTTSGSRTDTQYF. The CDR3 region has the DNA TGTGCCACCAGTACGACTAGCGGAAGTCGCACAGATACGCAGTATTTT. This rearrangement joins TRBV24-1 to TRBJ2-3, with 9 bases matching TRBD2. CDR3 length equals 16 residues. Trimming took 6 bases from V and 1 from J; bases not matched to a gene: 7. Germline V CDR1 and CDR2: KGHDR, SFDVKD.

The chain couples TRBV12-3 or TRBV12-4 to TRBJ2-2; D unclear. There are 13 residues in the CDR3. V was cut by 5 bases and J by 7 bases, with 11 bases left in between. The CDR3 here is CASSIIALGELFF. The CDR3 DNA sequence: TGTGCCAGCAGTATTATAGCCCTCGGGGAGCTGTTTTTT.

This clonotype was found many times. This rearrangement joins TRBV4-1 to TRBJ2-7, with a possible D match to TRBD1 (6 bases). There are 15 residues in the CDR3. Trimming took 4 bases from V and 2 from J, leaving 15 bases between them. Germline V gene data show CDR1 as MGHRA and CDR2 as YSYEKL. The CDR3 DNA follows: TGCGCCAGCAGCCTTACAGGGCCCTCAGCCTACGAGCAGTACTTC. Residues: CASSLTGPSAYEQYF.

This clonotype was counted many times. The CDR3 region has the DNA TGCAGCGTCAGCCGCGGGGCCGAGCAGTACTTC. It encodes CSVSRGAEQYF. The chain combines TRBV29-1 with TRBJ2-7; perhaps TRBD2 as D (6 bases). In germline, CDR1 is SQVTM, CDR2 ANQGSEA. Trimming took off 6 bases at V and 6 bases at J, with 12 bases between the two ends. The CDR3 totals 11 residues.

A few counts support this clonotype. The chain couples TRBV4-2 to TRBJ1-4; 9 bases match TRBD1. Looked up from germline, CDR1 is LGHNA and CDR2 is YNFKEQ. V dropped 0 bases and J dropped 7; count of bases not matched to a gene: 9. The CDR3 length is 17 residues. The CDR3, as DNA: TGTGCCAGCAGCCAAGAGGGACAGGGAGGGAGGGGTGAAAAACTGTTTTTT. Its translation: CASSQEGQGGRGEKLFF.

This clonotype showed up just a few times. The V call is TRBV30, the J call TRBJ2-3; a possible D gene is TRBD2 (6 bases). The ends were cut back, 2 bases at V and 6 bases at J, with 15 bases in the middle. The CDR3 extends over 14 amino acids. The germline V gene has CDR1 GTSNPN and CDR2 SVGIG (reference sequence). CDR3 coding DNA: TGTGCCTGGAGTACTGCTAGCGAGGGGGATACGCAGTATTTT. Its protein product is CAWSTASEGDTQYF.

As for this clonotype: A read error may explain this, as a much larger clone is one base away. The V gene is TRBV5-5, the J gene TRBJ2-1; 7 bases map to TRBD2. Per the germline V gene, CDR1 is SGHKS and CDR2 is YYEKEE (reference sequence). The CDR3 consists of 15 residues. The V segment lost 4 bases and the J segment 3 bases; nucleotides outside the gene matches: 7. CDR3 amino acids: CASSLGLVNYNEQFF. CDR3 sequence (DNA): TGTGCCAGCAGCCTAGGACTAGTGAACTACAATGAGCAGTTCTTC.

This clonotype was seen a handful of times. The chain couples TRBV20-1 to TRBJ1-1; a weak D match, TRBD1 (5 bases). CDR3 length equals 12 residues. Trimming took off 5 bases at V and 7 bases at J, with 14 bases between the two ends. Germline CDR1 is DFQATT and CDR2 is SNEGSKA (reference sequence). CDR3 region: CSASRDSHEAFF. In DNA, the CDR3 is TGCAGTGCTTCCCGGGACTCCCATGAAGCTTTCTTT.

V and J are TRBV29-1 and TRBJ2-1; no reliable D call. The germline V and J ends were trimmed by 6 bases and 8 bases, with 11 bases remaining between them. This CDR3 region has 11 residues. Germline V gives CDR1 SQVTM, CDR2 ANQGSEA. This CDR3 reads CSVVLYDEQFF. CDR3 DNA: TGCAGCGTCGTATTATACGATGAGCAGTTCTTC.

This clonotype was counted many times. V is TRBV7-2 and J is TRBJ2-5; 7 bases align to TRBD1. The CDR3 runs 14 residues. V lost 5 bases to trimming and J lost 3 bases; unmatched junction nucleotides: 6. CDR1 is SGHTA and CDR2 is FQGNSA in the germline V gene. The CDR3 nucleotides are TGTGCCAGCAGCCCTAGACAGGGTGAAGAGACCCAGTACTTC. Translating gives CASSPRQGEETQYF.

This chain uses TRBV6-1 with TRBJ2-2; tentatively, D is TRBD2 (5 bases). Trimming left V 2 bases short and J 1 base short, with 14 bases between. CDR1 is MNHNS and CDR2 is SASEGT in the germline V gene. The CDR3 is 17 residues long. The CDR3 protein is CASSELRGLMNTGELFF. The DNA for the CDR3 is TGTGCCAGCAGTGAATTGAGAGGGCTTATGAACACCGGGGAGCTGTTTTTT.

This clonotype was seen a few times. The chain links TRBV6-5 to TRBJ2-7; 7 bases are shared with TRBD1. This CDR3 region has 17 residues. Germline V gene sequence: CDR1 MNHEY, CDR2 SVGAGI. Trimming took 2 bases from V and 1 from J; bases not matched to a gene: 11. CDR3 DNA sequence: TGTGCCAGCAGTTACGCGACAGGGACGGGTGCTTCCTACGAGCAGTACTTC. This encodes CASSYATGTGASYEQYF.

The V and J genes are TRBV18 and TRBJ2-5; a possible D gene is TRBD1 (6 bases). Germline V gene data show CDR1 as KGHSH and CDR2 as LQKENI. The CDR3 is 16 residues long. The germline V and J ends were trimmed by 2 bases and 1 base, with 14 bases remaining between them. The DNA of the CDR3 is TGTGCCAGCTCACCATTGGGGGCCTCTTTCCAAGAGACCCAGTACTTC. It yields the protein CASSPLGASFQETQYF.

This chain connects TRBV6-6 to TRBJ2-7; 9 positions agree with TRBD2. Trimming took 6 bases from V and 0 from J; bases not matched to a gene: 6. The CDR3 runs to 15 residues. Germline V gene lookup returns CDR1 MNHNY and CDR2 SVGAGI (reference sequence). The CDR3 protein is CASSDQREDSYEQYF. The DNA of the CDR3 is TGTGCCAGCAGCGATCAGCGGGAGGACTCCTACGAGCAGTACTTC.

The V and J genes are TRBV5-1 and TRBJ2-2; 7 positions agree with TRBD2. J was trimmed by 3 bases and V by 7 bases; bases with no gene match: 12. Germline V gene data show CDR1 as SGHRS and CDR2 as YFSETQ. The CDR3 contains 16 residues. As DNA, the CDR3 is TGCGCCAGCCGCCCCGCTGGGGGGGACTACACCGGGGAGCTGTTTTTT. Translated, it gives CASRPAGGDYTGELFF.